This passage covers 8 T cell receptor beta chains from one sample sequenced in a study of sequential checkpoint blockade in melanoma. The treatment is: randomized to nivolumab then ipilimumab (arm A) or the reverse (arm B). This table comes from immunoSEQ multiplex PCR, and its TCRdb copy is limited to in-frame clones, with some not included. In the table there are over 10,000 clones, roughly 80% of which are singletons. Source: CD8+ T cells sorted from blood (inferred from file names), taken from a patient given nivolumab and ipilimumab in sequence. The receptors were gathered from a human donor with melanoma.

This chain's CDR3 is CASRGLDPYGYTF. The CDR3 region has the DNA TGTGCCAGCCGAGGACTTGACCCCTATGGCTACACCTTC. The chain is built from TRBV13 and TRBJ1-2; D ambiguous. The CDR3 extends over 13 amino acids. Trimming pared 8 bases from V and 4 bases from J, leaving 14 bases between. CDR1 PRHDT and CDR2 FYEKMQ come from the germline V gene (reference sequence).

This clone was seen only a few times. This chain joins TRBV7-9 and TRBJ1-3; 8 positions agree with TRBD1. The CDR3 has 14 amino acids. Germline CDR1 is SEHNR and CDR2 is FQNEAQ (reference sequence). The ends lost 5 bases at V and 1 base at J; junction bases unmatched: 1. The CDR3 here is CASSRTGSGNTIYF. The DNA for the CDR3 is TGTGCCAGCAGCCGGACAGGGTCTGGAAACACCATATATTTT. Based on the CDR3 plus reference TRBV7-9 and TRBJ1-3, the full variable domain is DTGVSQNPRHKITKRGQNVTFRCDPISEHNRLYWYRQTLGQGPEFLTYFQNEAQLEKSRLLSDRFSAERPKGSFSTLEIQRTEQGDSAMYLCASSRTGSGNTIYFGEGSWLTVV.

The CDR3 sequence is CASSQRTRTDTQYF. The CDR3 DNA reads TGTGCCAGCAGTCAACGGACTAGAACAGATACGCAGTATTTT. V is TRBV28 and J is TRBJ2-3; 7 nucleotides line up with TRBD2. The CDR3 is 14 residues long. Germline V gene sequence: CDR1 MDHEN, CDR2 SYDVKM. V lost 5 bases, J lost 3 bases, and 5 bases stayed unmatched.

CDR3 in DNA: TGTGCCAGCAGCTTGTCTTACCCCGGGGAGCAGTTCTTC. It specifies CASSLSYPGEQFF. V is TRBV5-5 and J is TRBJ2-1; D is unclear. The length of the CDR3 is 13 residues. With 1 base removed from V and 10 bases from J, the gap between germline ends came to 12 bases. Looked up from germline, CDR1 is SGHKS and CDR2 is YYEKEE (reference sequence). Full variable domain (outside the CDR3, taken from reference TRBV5-5 and TRBJ2-1): DAGVTQSPTHLIKTRGQQVTLRCSPISGHKSVSWYQQVLGQGPQFIFQYYEKEERGRGNFPDRFSARQFPNYSSELNVNALLLGDSALYLCASSLSYPGEQFFGPGTRLTVL.

The chain couples TRBV2 to TRBJ1-2; TRBD1 matches at 8 bases. CDR1 SNHLY and CDR2 FYNNEI come from the germline V gene. V dropped 6 bases and J dropped 0; count of bases not matched to a gene: 9. The CDR3 runs to 16 residues. CDR3 residues: CASSLGQDQTNYGYTF. For the CDR3, the DNA is TGTGCCAGCAGCCTGGGACAGGACCAAACTAACTATGGCTACACCTTC.

The chain carries TRBV9 and TRBJ1-5; 9 bases match TRBD1. Germline loops: CDR1 SGDLS, CDR2 YYNGEE. CDR3 length equals 14 residues. V was pared by 4 bases and J by 7 bases, with 6 bases of the junction left unmatched. CDR3 in amino acids: CASSQGQGSQPQHF. In DNA, the CDR3 is TGTGCCAGCAGCCAAGGACAGGGGAGCCAGCCCCAGCATTTT.

A few counts support this clone. The chain is built from TRBV12-5 and TRBJ1-2; D is uncertain. CDR1 is LGHNT, CDR2 FRNRAP, per germline. V was shortened by 8 bases and J by 7 bases, with 14 bases between the two germline ends. This CDR3 contains 12 residues. CDR3: CASSDGGFGYTF. The CDR3, as DNA: TGTGCTAGTAGCGACGGTGGTTTTGGCTACACCTTC.

The genes are TRBV29-1 and TRBJ2-5; D might be TRBD1 (5 bases). V was pared by 2 bases and J by 1 base, with 17 bases between. The CDR3 totals 16 residues. CDR1 and CDR2 (germline): SQVTM, ANQGSEA. For the CDR3, the DNA is TGCAGCGTTGAATTTTCGCGACAGAACCCCCAAGAGACCCAGTACTTC. Protein: CSVEFSRQNPQETQYF.